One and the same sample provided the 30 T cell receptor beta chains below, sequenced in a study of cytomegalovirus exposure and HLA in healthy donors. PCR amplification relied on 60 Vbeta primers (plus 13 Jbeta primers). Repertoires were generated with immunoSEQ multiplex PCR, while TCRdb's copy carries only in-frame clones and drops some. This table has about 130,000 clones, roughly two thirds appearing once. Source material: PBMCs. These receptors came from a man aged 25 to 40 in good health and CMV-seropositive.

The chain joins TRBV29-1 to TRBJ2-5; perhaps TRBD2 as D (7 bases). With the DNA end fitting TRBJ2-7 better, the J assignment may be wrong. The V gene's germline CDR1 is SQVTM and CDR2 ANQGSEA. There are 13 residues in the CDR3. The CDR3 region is CSGRGAVDYEQYF. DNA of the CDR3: TGCAGCGGACGGGGGGCGGTAGACTACGAGCAGTACTTC.

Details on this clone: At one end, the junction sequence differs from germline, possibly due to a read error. The DNA of the CDR3 is TGTTCCAGCAGCCTAAGTTCGGGTTCTGAAGCTTTCTTT. Translation gives CSSSLSSGSEAFF. This chain links TRBV7-9 with TRBJ1-1; D is ambiguous. Germline V gene lookup returns CDR1 SEHNR and CDR2 FQNEAQ (reference sequence). The CDR3 spans 13 residues.

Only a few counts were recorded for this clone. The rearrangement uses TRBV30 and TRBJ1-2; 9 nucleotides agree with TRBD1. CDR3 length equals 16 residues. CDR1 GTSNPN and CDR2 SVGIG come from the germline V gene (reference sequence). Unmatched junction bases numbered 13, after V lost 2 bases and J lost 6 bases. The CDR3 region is CAWSIQGADAPNGYTF. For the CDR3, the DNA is TGTGCCTGGAGTATACAGGGGGCGGACGCCCCGAATGGCTACACCTTC.

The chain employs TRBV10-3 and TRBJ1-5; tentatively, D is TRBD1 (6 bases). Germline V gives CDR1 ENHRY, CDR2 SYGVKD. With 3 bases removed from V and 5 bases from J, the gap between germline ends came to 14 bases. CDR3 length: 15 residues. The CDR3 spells CAISDQGQGYQPQHF. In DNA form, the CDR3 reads TGTGCCATCAGTGACCAGGGCCAGGGGTATCAGCCCCAGCATTTT.

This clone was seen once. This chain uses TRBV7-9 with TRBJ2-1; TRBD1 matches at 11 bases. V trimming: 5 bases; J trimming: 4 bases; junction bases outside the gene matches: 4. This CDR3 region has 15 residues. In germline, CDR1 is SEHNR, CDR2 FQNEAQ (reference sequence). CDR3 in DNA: TGTGCCAGCAGCGAAGGGACAGGGGGATACAATGAGCAGTTCTTC. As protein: CASSEGTGGYNEQFF.

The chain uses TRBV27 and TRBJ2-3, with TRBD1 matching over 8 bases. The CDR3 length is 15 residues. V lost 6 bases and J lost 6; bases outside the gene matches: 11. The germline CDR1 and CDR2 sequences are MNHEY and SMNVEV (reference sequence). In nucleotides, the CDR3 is TGTGCCAGCAGCCCTACAGGGGGTCACGGGGATACGCAGTATTTT. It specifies CASSPTGGHGDTQYF.

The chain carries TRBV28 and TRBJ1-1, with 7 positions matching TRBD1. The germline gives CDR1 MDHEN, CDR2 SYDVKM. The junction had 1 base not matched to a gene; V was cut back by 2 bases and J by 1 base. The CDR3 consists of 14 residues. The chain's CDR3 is CASSLQGENTEAFF. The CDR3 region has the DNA TGTGCCAGCAGTTTACAGGGGGAGAACACTGAAGCTTTCTTT. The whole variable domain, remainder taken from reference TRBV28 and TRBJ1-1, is DVKVTQSSRYLVKRTGEKVFLECVQDMDHENMFWYRQDPGLGLRLIYFSYDVKMKEKGDIPEGYSVSREKKERFSLILESASTNQTSMYLCASSLQGENTEAFFGQGTRLTVV.

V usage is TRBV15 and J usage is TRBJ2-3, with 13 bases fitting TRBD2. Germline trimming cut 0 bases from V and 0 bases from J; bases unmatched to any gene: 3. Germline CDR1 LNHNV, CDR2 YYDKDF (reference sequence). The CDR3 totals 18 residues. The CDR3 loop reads CATSRDGTSGISTDTQYF. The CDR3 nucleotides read TGTGCCACCAGCAGAGATGGGACTAGCGGGATTAGCACAGATACGCAGTATTTT.

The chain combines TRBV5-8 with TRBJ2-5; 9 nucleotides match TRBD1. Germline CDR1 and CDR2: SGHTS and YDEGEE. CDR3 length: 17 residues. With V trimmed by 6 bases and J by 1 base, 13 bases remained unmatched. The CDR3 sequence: CASTDPGQGGSQETQYF. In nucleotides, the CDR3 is TGTGCCAGCACCGACCCGGGACAGGGAGGATCCCAAGAGACCCAGTACTTC.

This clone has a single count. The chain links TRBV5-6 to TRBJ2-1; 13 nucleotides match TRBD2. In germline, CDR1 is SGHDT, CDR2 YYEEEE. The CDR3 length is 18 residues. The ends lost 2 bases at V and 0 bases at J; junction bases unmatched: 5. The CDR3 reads CASSFTGLAGTSYNEQFF. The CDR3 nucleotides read TGTGCCAGCAGCTTTACGGGACTAGCGGGAACCTCCTACAATGAGCAGTTCTTC. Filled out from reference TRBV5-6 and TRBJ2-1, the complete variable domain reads DAGVTQSPTHLIKTRGQQVTLRCSPKSGHDTVSWYQQALGQGPQFIFQYYEEEERQRGNFPDRFSGHQFPNYSSELNVNALLLGDSALYLCASSFTGLAGTSYNEQFFGPGTRLTVL.

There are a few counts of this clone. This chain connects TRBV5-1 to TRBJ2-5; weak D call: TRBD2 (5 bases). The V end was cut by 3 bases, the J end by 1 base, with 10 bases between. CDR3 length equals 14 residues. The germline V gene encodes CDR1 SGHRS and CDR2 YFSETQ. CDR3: CASSWENPQETQYF. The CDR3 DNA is TGCGCCAGCAGCTGGGAGAACCCCCAAGAGACCCAGTACTTC.

CDR3 sequence: CASSFYTSNQPQHF. The DNA for the CDR3 is TGTGCCAGCAGCTTTTACACCAGCAATCAGCCCCAGCATTTT. V gene TRBV5-8 combines with J gene TRBJ1-5, with D unclear. This CDR3 comprises 14 residues. The germline gives CDR1 SGHTS, CDR2 YDEGEE. With 2 bases removed from V and 1 base from J, the gap between germline ends came to 7 bases.

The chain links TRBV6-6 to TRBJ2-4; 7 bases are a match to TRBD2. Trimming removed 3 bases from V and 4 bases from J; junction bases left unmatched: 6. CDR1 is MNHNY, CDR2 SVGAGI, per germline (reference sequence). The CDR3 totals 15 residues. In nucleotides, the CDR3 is TGTGCCAGCAGTTATGGGGGGGAGACGAAAAACATTCAGTACTTC. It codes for CASSYGGETKNIQYF.

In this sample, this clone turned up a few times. CDR3 sequence: CASSQDRGQEKDGYTF. CDR3 nucleotide sequence: TGTGCCAGCAGCCAAGATCGGGGACAGGAAAAAGATGGCTACACCTTC. This chain connects TRBV4-2 to TRBJ1-2, with TRBD1 matching 8 bases. With V trimmed by 0 bases and J by 6 bases, 9 bases remained unmatched. This CDR3 has 16 amino acids. Germline CDR1 LGHNA, CDR2 YNFKEQ.

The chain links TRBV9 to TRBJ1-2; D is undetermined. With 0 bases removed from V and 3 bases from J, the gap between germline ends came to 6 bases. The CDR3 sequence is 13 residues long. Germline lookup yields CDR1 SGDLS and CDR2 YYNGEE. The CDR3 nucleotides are TGTGCCAGCAGCGTAGAGGCGGACTATGGCTACACCTTC. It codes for CASSVEADYGYTF.

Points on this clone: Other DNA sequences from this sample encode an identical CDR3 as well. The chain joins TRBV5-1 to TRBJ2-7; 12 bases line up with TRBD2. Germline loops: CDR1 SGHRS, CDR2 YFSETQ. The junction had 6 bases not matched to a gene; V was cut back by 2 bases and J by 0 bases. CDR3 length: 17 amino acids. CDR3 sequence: CASSLGLAGYFSYEQYF. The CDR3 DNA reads TGCGCCAGCAGCTTAGGACTAGCGGGATACTTCTCCTACGAGCAGTACTTC.

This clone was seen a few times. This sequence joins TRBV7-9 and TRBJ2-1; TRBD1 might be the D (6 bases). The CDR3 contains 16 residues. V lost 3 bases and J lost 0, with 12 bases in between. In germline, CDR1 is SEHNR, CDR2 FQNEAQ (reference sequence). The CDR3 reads CASSFGGAGSYNEQFF. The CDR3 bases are TGTGCCAGCAGCTTTGGGGGCGCGGGCTCCTACAATGAGCAGTTCTTC.

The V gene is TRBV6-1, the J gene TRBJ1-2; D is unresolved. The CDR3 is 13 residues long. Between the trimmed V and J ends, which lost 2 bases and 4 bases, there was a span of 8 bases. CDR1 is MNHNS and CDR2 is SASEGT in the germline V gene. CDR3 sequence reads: CASSEREGYGYTF. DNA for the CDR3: TGTGCCAGCAGTGAAAGGGAGGGCTATGGCTACACCTTC.

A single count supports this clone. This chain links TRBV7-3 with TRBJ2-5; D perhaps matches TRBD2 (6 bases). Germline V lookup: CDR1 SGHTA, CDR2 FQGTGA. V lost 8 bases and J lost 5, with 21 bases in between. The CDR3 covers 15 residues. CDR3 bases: TGTGCCAGCGCAACATATAGCGGTATTCGGGAGACCCAGTACTTC. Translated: CASATYSGIRETQYF.

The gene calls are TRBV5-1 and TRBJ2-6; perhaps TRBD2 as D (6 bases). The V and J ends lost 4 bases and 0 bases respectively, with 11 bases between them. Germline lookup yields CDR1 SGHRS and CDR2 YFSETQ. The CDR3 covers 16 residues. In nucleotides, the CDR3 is TGCGCCAGCAGCCGCGACGGGGGCTCTGGGGCCAACGTCCTGACTTTC. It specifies CASSRDGGSGANVLTF. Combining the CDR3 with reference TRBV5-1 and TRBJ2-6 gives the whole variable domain KAGVTQTPRYLIKTRGQQVTLSCSPISGHRSVSWYQQTPGQGLQFLFEYFSETQRNKGNFPGRFSGRQFSNSRSEMNVSTLELGDSALYLCASSRDGGSGANVLTFGAGSRLTVL.

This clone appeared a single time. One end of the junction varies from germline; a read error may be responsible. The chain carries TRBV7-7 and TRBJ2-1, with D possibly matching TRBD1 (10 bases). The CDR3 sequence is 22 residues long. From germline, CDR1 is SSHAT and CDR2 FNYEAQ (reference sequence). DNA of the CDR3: TGTGCTAGCAGCTTGCTCCCCGAGAGACAGGGGGCCCGACTAGCGGTATACAATGAGCAGTTCTTC. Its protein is CASSLLPERQGARLAVYNEQFF.

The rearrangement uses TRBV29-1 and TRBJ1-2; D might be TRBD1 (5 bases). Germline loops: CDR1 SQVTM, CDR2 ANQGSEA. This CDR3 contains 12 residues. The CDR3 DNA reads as TGCAGTGATGGGGGGTACGACTATGGCTACACCTTC. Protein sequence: CSDGGYDYGYTF.

DNA of the CDR3: TGCAGCGTTAAGATGGGACTTTTCTCCTCGTTTGCCGGTACGCAGTATTTT. Translation: CSVKMGLFSSFAGTQYF. V usage is TRBV29-1 and J usage is TRBJ2-3; D perhaps matches TRBD2 (6 bases). Trimming removed 5 bases at V and 8 bases at J, with 29 bases between. Germline CDR1 and CDR2: SQVTM and ANQGSEA. The CDR3 runs 17 residues.

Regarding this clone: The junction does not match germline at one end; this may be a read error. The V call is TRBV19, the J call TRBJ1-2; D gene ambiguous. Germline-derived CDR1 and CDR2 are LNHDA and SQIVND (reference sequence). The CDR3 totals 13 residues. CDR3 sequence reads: CASSILGDRLFNF. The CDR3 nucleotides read TGTGCCAGTAGTATTCTGGGCGATAGGCTTTTCAACTTC.

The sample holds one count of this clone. CDR3 in DNA: TGTGCCAGCAGATTACCCGTCGTAAATCAGCCCCAGCATTTT. Translating it yields CASRLPVVNQPQHF. The chain joins TRBV28 to TRBJ1-5; unclear D gene. Trimming cost V 6 bases and J 4 bases, with 13 bases left between them. Germline V gene sequence: CDR1 MDHEN, CDR2 SYDVKM. The CDR3 has 14 residues.

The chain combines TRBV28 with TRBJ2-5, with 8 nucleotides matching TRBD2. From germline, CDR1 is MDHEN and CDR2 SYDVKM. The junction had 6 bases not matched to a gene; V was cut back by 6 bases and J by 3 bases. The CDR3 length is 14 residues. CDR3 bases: TGTGCCAGCAGAAGGAGCGGGAGTAAAGAGACCCAGTACTTC. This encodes CASRRSGSKETQYF. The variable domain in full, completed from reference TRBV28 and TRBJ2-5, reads DVKVTQSSRYLVKRTGEKVFLECVQDMDHENMFWYRQDPGLGLRLIYFSYDVKMKEKGDIPEGYSVSREKKERFSLILESASTNQTSMYLCASRRSGSKETQYFGPGTRLLVL.

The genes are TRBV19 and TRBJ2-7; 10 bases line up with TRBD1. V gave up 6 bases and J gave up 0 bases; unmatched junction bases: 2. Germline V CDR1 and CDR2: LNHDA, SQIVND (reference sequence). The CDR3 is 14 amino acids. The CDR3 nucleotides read TGTGCCAGTAGCCGGACAGGGGGCTCCTACGAGCAGTACTTC. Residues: CASSRTGGSYEQYF.

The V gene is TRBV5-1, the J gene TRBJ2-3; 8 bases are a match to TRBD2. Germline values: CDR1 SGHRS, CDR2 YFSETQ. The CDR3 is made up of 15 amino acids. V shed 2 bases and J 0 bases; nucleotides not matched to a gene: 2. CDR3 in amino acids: CASSLAGVSTDTQYF. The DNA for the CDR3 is TGCGCCAGCAGCTTAGCGGGAGTTAGCACAGATACGCAGTATTTT.

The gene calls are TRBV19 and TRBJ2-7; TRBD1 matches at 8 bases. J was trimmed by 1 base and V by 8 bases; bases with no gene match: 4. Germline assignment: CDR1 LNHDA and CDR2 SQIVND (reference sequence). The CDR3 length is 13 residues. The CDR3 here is CASEDRASYEQYF. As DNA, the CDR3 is TGTGCCAGTGAGGACAGGGCGTCCTACGAGCAGTACTTC.

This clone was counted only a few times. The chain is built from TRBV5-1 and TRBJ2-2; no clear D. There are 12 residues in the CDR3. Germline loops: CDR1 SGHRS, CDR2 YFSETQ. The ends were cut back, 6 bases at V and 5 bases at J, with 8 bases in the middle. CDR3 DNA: TGCGCCAGCATTATGGAGACCGGGGAGCTGTTTTTT. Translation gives CASIMETGELFF.